This T cell receptor (beta chain) came from a study of cytomegalovirus exposure and HLA in healthy donors. PCR primers comprised 60 Vbeta and 13 Jbeta primers. Here immunoSEQ multiplex PCR was the method, and the copy in TCRdb shows in-frame clones only, minus some. The data contain some 240,000 clones, 80% to 95% of them seen just once; the ten biggest clones take up about 1.7%. Germline lookup yields CDR1 MNHEY and CDR2 SVGAGI. V trimming: 2 bases; J trimming: 6 bases; junction bases outside the gene matches: 10. This CDR3 has 16 amino acids. The genes are TRBV6-5 and TRBJ2-1, with 7 bases matching TRBD1. The TCR was taken from a girl aged 2-15 years in good health and CMV-seronegative. Sequencing was carried out using PBMCs. The CDR3 coding sequence is TGTGCCAGCAGTTACCGACTTTCGGCAGGGGGCAATGAGCAGTTCTTC. As protein: CASSYRLSAGGNEQFF.